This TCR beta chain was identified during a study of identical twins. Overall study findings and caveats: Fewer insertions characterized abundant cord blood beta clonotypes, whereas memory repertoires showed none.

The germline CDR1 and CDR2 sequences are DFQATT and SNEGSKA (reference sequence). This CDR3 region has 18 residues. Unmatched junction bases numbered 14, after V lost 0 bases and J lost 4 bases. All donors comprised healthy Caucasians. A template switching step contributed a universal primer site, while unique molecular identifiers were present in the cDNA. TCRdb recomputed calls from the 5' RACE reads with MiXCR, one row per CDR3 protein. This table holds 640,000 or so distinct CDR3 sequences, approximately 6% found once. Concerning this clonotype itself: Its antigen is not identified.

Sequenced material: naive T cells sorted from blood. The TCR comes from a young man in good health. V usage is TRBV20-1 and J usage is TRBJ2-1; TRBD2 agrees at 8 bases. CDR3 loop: CSARDDGAGVGSYNEQFF. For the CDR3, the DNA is TGCAGTGCTAGAGATGATGGAGCGGGAGTGGGTTCGTACAATGAGCAGTTCTTC.